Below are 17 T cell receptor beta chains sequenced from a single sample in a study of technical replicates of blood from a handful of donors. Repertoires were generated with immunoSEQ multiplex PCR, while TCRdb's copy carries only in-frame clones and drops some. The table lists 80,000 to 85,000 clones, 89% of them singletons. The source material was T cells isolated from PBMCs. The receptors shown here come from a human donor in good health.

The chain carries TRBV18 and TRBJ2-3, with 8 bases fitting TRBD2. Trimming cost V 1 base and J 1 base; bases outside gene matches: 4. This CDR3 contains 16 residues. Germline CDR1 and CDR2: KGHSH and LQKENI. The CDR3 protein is CASSPLAGMGTDTQYF. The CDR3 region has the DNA TGTGCCAGCTCACCACTAGCGGGAATGGGCACAGATACGCAGTATTTT.

In DNA form, the CDR3 reads TGTGCCAGCAGGCTAGCGGGAGAAGAGACCCAGTACTTC. As protein: CASRLAGEETQYF. This chain links TRBV6-1 with TRBJ2-5; TRBD2 matches 10 bases. Germline V gene lookup returns CDR1 MNHNS and CDR2 SASEGT. With V trimmed by 6 bases and J by 3 bases, 1 base remained unmatched. The CDR3 has 13 amino acids.

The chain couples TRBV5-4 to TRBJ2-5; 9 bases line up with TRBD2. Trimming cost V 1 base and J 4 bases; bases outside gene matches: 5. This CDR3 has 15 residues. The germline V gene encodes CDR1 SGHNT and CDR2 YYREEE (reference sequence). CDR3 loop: CASSLNLAGVETQYF. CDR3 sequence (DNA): TGTGCCAGCAGCTTGAATTTAGCGGGAGTAGAGACCCAGTACTTC.

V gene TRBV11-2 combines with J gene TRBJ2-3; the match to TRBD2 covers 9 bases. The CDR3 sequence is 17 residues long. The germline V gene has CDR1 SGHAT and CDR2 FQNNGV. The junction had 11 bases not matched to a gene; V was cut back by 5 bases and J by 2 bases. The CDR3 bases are TGTGCCAGCAGCCCTAGGGTTCTAGCGGGACCCACAGATACGCAGTATTTT. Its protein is CASSPRVLAGPTDTQYF. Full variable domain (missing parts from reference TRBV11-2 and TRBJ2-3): EAGVAQSPRYKIIEKRQSVAFWCNPISGHATLYWYQQILGQGPKLLIQFQNNGVVDDSQLPKDRFSAERLKGVDSTLKIQPAKLEDSAVYLCASSPRVLAGPTDTQYFGPGTRLTVL.

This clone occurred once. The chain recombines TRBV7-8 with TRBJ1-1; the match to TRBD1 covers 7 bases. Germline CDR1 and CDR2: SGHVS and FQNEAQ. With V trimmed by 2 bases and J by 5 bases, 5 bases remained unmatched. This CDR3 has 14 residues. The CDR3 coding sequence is TGTGCCAGCAGCTTACAGGGGGAAAGGACTGAAGCTTTCTTT. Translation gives CASSLQGERTEAFF.

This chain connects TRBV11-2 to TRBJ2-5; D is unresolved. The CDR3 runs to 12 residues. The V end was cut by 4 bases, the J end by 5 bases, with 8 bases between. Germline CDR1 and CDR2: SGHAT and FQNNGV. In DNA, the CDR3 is TGTGCCAGCAGCTCATTCAGGGAGACCCAGTACTTC. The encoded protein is CASSSFRETQYF.

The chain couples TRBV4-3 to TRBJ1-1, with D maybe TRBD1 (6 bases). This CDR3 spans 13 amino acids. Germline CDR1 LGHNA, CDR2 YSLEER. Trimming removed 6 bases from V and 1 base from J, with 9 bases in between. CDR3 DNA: TGCGCCAGCAGTAAACAGGGGAACACTGAAGCTTTCTTT. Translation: CASSKQGNTEAFF.

CDR3 sequence reads: CALGHEGGNEQFF. CDR3 nucleotides: TGTGCCCTAGGGCATGAGGGCGGCAATGAGCAGTTCTTC. The genes are TRBV7-7 and TRBJ2-1, with D possibly being TRBD2 (5 bases). Germline-derived CDR1 and CDR2 are SSHAT and FNYEAQ (reference sequence). This CDR3 has 13 amino acids. V was shortened by 11 bases and J by 6 bases, with 17 bases between the two germline ends.

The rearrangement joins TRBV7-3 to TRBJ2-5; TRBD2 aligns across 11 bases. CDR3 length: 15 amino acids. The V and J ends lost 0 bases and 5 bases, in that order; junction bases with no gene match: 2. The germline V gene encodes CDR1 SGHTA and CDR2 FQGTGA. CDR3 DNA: TGTGCCAGCAGCTTAACACTAGCGGGAGACGAGACCCAGTACTTC. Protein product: CASSLTLAGDETQYF.

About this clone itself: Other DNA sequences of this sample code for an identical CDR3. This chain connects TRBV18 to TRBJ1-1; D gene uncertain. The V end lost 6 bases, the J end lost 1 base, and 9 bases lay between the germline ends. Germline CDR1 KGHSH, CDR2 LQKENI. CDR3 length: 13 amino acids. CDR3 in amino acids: CASSLTQNTEAFF. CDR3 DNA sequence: TGTGCCAGCTCCCTAACGCAGAACACTGAAGCTTTCTTT. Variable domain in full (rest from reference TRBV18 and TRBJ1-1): NAGVMQNPRHLVRRRGQEARLRCSPMKGHSHVYWYRQLPEEGLKFMVYLQKENIIDESGMPKERFSAEFPKEGPSILRIQQVVRGDSAAYFCASSLTQNTEAFFGQGTRLTVV.

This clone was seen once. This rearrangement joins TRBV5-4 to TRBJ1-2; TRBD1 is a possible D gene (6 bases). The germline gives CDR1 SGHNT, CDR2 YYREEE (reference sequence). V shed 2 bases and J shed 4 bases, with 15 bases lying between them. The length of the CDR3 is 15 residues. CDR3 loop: CASSFVGGAGYGYTF. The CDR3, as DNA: TGTGCCAGCAGCTTTGTGGGGGGGGCCGGCTATGGCTACACCTTC.

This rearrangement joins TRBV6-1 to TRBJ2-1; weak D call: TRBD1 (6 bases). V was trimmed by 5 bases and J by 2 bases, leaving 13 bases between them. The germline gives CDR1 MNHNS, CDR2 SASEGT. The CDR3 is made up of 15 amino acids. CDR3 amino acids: CASSRTGSPYNEQFF. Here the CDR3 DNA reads TGTGCCAGCAGTAGAACAGGGAGTCCCTACAATGAGCAGTTCTTC.

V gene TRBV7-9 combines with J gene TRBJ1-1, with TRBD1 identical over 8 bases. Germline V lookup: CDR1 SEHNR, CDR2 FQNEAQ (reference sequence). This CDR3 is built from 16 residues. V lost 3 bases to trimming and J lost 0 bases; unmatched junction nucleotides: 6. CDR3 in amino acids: CASSLDRDPMNTEAFF. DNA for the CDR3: TGTGCCAGCAGCTTGGACAGGGACCCCATGAACACTGAAGCTTTCTTT.

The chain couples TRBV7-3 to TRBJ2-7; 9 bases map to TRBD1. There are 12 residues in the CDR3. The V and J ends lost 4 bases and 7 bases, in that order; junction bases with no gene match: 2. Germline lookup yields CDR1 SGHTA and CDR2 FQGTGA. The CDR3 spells CASSSDRGEQYF. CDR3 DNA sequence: TGTGCCAGCAGCTCGGACAGGGGAGAGCAGTACTTC.

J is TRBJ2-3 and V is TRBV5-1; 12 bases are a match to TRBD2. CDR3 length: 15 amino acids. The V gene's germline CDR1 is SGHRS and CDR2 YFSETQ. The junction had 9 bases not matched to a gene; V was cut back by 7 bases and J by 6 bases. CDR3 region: CASEASGRAKDTQYF. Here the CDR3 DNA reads TGCGCCAGCGAGGCTAGCGGGAGGGCCAAGGATACGCAGTATTTT.

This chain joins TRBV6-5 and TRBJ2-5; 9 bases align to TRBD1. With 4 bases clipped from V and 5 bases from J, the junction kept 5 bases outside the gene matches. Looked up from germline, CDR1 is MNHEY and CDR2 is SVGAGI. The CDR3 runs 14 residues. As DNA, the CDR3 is TGTGCCAGCAGTTTAGGGACAGGGTCGGAGACCCAGTACTTC. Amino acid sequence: CASSLGTGSETQYF.

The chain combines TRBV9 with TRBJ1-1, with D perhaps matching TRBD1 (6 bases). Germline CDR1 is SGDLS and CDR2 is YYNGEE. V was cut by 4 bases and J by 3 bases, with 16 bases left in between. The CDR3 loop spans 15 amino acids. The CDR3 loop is CASSPPGEGHTEAFF. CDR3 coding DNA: TGTGCCAGCAGCCCTCCAGGGGAGGGGCACACTGAAGCTTTCTTT.